The rows below give T cell receptor beta chains drawn from one sample of a study of shared T cell receptors in the human thymus. Sequenced by immunoSEQ multiplex PCR; TCRdb stores in-frame clones only, minus some. This table holds about 540,000 clones, 75% to 85% found once. Another study also made use of these data, one on human thymus T cells.

The sample comprised thymocytes. These receptors all stem from a boy less than two years old with a congenital heart defect. The CDR3 runs from the conserved cysteine through the conserved F or W.

J | V | CDR3
TRBJ2-1 | TRBV5-1 | CASSLERTAGGPNEQFF
TRBJ2-7 | TRBV11-2 | CASSLVERPEDKSTEQYF
TRBJ1-2 | TRBV20-1 | CSASCRVGYTF
TRBJ1-1 | TRBV15 | CATSRGGGETEAFF
TRBJ2-7 | TRBV10-1 | CASNTGVSSYEQYF
TRBJ2-7 | TRBV9 | CASSVGAGEQYF
TRBJ1-1 | TRBV29-1 | CTVGPNTEAFF
TRBJ1-3 | TRBV2 | CASSPTGTGSDTIYF
TRBJ2-1 | TRBV14 | CASSLGLAGGRGNEQFF
TRBJ2-7 | TRBV5-6 | CASSSPGSMGPYEQYF
TRBJ2-2 | TRBV10-3 | CAIASSGTYTGELFF
TRBJ2-2 | TRBV5-1 | CASSLTGVGDTGELFF
TRBJ2-2 | TRBV30 | CAWSVQGAYTGELFF
TRBJ2-7 | TRBV2 | CASSYRLAGDYEQYF
TRBJ1-2 | TRBV5-4 | CASSPGREGYTF
TRBJ2-4 | TRBV12-5 | CASGLDRTAKNIQYF